This entry is about one T cell receptor beta chain. Its target is unknown. The sample is drawn from a study of T cell responses to AZD1222 COVID-19 vaccine. Some clones are missing from TCRdb's copy, which holds only in-frame ones; the method was immunoSEQ multiplex PCR. Seen here are about 150,000 clones, over 75% observed once, and the top ten hold approximately 2%. CDR1 and CDR2 (germline): SGHRS, YFSETQ. Trimming pared 2 bases from V and 4 bases from J, leaving 15 bases between. The CDR3 is made up of 15 amino acids. Notes on the study in general: Only five or six individuals given AZD1222 were seropositive at baseline. The sample set comprised mostly white British donors with more females, and clonal diversity was possibly underestimated. Unmutated variant regions are reportedly the target of nearly half of TCRs that are spike-specific.

The chain has TRBV5-1 and TRBJ1-1; D is perhaps TRBD1 (6 bases). This TCR was sampled from an adult in good health. Here the sequenced sample was peripheral blood, taken on day 0 of AZD1222 vaccination. CDR3 in amino acids: CASSFGTQSITEAFF. The CDR3 DNA reads TGCGCCAGCAGCTTCGGGACACAAAGTATCACTGAAGCTTTCTTT.